One sample yielded the 10 T cell receptor beta chains listed below, sequenced in a study of blood T cell repertoires in COVID-19. Here immunoSEQ multiplex PCR was the method, and the copy in TCRdb shows in-frame clones only, minus some. The top ten clones hold around 8.2% of a sample with approximately 44,000 clones, roughly 90% of them seen once. The sequenced sample consisted of peripheral blood. The source is a man aged 55 to 70 with active COVID-19.

This chain joins TRBV4-1 and TRBJ2-2, with 9 bases that match TRBD2. V shed 0 bases and J 4 bases; nucleotides not matched to a gene: 12. CDR1 is MGHRA, CDR2 YSYEKL, per germline. The CDR3 extends over 19 amino acids. The CDR3 spells CASSQDLGSGSTLTGELFF. The CDR3 DNA is TGCGCCAGCAGCCAAGATCTAGGTAGCGGGAGCACTCTCACCGGGGAGCTGTTTTTT.

The chain has TRBV6-5 and TRBJ1-3; D remains ambiguous. V lost 4 bases and J 3 bases, leaving 10 bases between the germline ends. Looked up from germline, CDR1 is MNHEY and CDR2 is SVGAGI. There are 14 residues in the CDR3. The CDR3 DNA follows: TGTGCCAGCAGTTCCCCCGCCAGTGGAAACACCATATATTTT. As protein: CASSSPASGNTIYF.

The chain couples TRBV29-1 to TRBJ2-7; D might be TRBD1 (5 bases). The CDR3 runs 12 residues. Between the trimmed V and J ends, which lost 3 bases and 0 bases, there was a span of 6 bases. The germline CDR1 and CDR2 sequences are SQVTM and ANQGSEA. In DNA form, the CDR3 reads TGCAGCGTTGAGACAGTCTCCTACGAGCAGTACTTC. Translating it yields CSVETVSYEQYF.

The chain uses TRBV20-1 and TRBJ2-4; tentatively, D is TRBD1 (6 bases). The V and J ends lost 3 bases and 2 bases respectively, with 14 bases between them. There are 15 residues in the CDR3. Germline-derived CDR1 and CDR2 are DFQATT and SNEGSKA (reference sequence). The CDR3 DNA sequence: TGCAGTGCTAGTCAAATCCAGGGGACCAAAAACATTCAGTACTTC. The encoded protein is CSASQIQGTKNIQYF.

The rearrangement links TRBV27 to TRBJ2-7; maybe TRBD2 (6 bases). Per germline, CDR1 MNHEY and CDR2 SMNVEV (reference sequence). The CDR3 length is 15 residues. V lost 5 bases, J lost 3 bases, and 17 bases lay in between. Written as DNA, the CDR3 is TGTGCCAGCAGTCCGACGATGACTAGTAACTACGAGCAGTACTTC. As protein: CASSPTMTSNYEQYF.

The chain employs TRBV29-1 and TRBJ1-2; 7 bases match TRBD1. The germline gives CDR1 SQVTM, CDR2 ANQGSEA. Losses at the gene ends were 6 bases for V and 6 bases for J; bases not matched to a gene: 10. The CDR3 has 13 amino acids. CDR3 in amino acids: CSVGILGGDGYTF. Here the CDR3 DNA reads TGCAGCGTGGGAATTTTAGGGGGCGATGGCTACACCTTC. Variable domain in full (rest from reference TRBV29-1 and TRBJ1-2): SAVISQKPSRDICQRGTSLTIQCQVDSQVTMMFWYRQQPGQSLTLIATANQGSEATYESGFVIDKFPISRPNLTFSTLTVSNMSPEDSSIYLCSVGILGGDGYTFGSGTRLTVV.

The chain joins TRBV29-1 to TRBJ2-1; D is possibly TRBD2 (5 bases). This CDR3 spans 13 amino acids. V was cut by 3 bases and J by 3 bases, with 9 bases left in between. CDR1 is SQVTM, CDR2 ANQGSEA, per germline. The CDR3 DNA reads TGCAGCGTTGACCCACGGGGCTACAATGAGCAGTTCTTC. This sequence encodes CSVDPRGYNEQFF.

The rearrangement joins TRBV3-1 (or the pseudogene TRBV3-2) to TRBJ2-7; D is unclear. The CDR3 spans 13 residues. Trimming cost V 6 bases and J 6 bases, with 15 bases left between them. Germline CDR1 LGHDT, CDR2 YNNKEL (reference sequence). For the CDR3, the DNA is TGTGCCAGCAGTTTAGTCGAATCATCCGAGCAGTACTTC. Its protein product is CASSLVESSEQYF.

The chain recombines TRBV4-3 with TRBJ2-2; 7 bases align to TRBD1. The J segment lost 5 bases and the V segment lost 1 base, leaving 7 bases of the junction unmatched. This CDR3 spans 16 amino acids. Germline V gives CDR1 LGHNA, CDR2 YSLEER. The CDR3 spells CASSQGLQGYTGELFF. CDR3 bases: TGCGCCAGCAGCCAAGGTCTACAGGGGTATACCGGGGAGCTGTTTTTT.

This rearrangement joins TRBV5-5 to TRBJ1-2; TRBD1 aligns across 7 bases. V shed 0 bases and J 8 bases; nucleotides not matched to a gene: 7. The CDR3 extends over 14 amino acids. Germline loops: CDR1 SGHKS, CDR2 YYEKEE (reference sequence). The CDR3 DNA is TGTGCCAGCAGCTTGGCTGACAGGGTAAACGGCTACACCTTC. It yields the protein CASSLADRVNGYTF.